The rows below give T cell receptor beta chains drawn from one sample of a study of cytomegalovirus exposure and HLA in healthy donors. The repertoire was sequenced with immunoSEQ multiplex PCR; TCRdb's copy has only in-frame clones and lacks some. The repertoire holds some 250,000 clones, around 85% seen once, with roughly 1.2% in the top ten. Input material: PBMCs. These receptors all come from a woman in her twenties or thirties in good health and CMV-seropositive. The CDR3 runs from the conserved cysteine through the conserved F or W. A D gene is named only where the DNA matches it firmly. A clone size is listed for some rows: how often the clone was seen (once, few, many), or a class if it is expanded.

clone size,J gene,D gene,V gene,CDR3 protein,CDR3 DNA
NA,TRBJ2-7,NA,TRBV15,CATSGDKGYEQYF,TGTGCCACCAGCGGGGACAAAGGATACGAGCAGTACTTC
NA,TRBJ2-1,NA,TRBV7-2,CASSSGPWEGDEQFF,TGTGCCAGCAGCTCCGGACCATGGGAGGGGGATGAGCAGTTCTTC
few,TRBJ2-7,TRBD2,TRBV5-1,CASSQGLGRTYEQYF,TGCGCCAGCAGCCAAGGACTAGGCCGAACCTACGAGCAGTACTTC
NA,TRBJ1-2,NA,TRBV19,CASSIRQAGGYTF,TGTGCCAGTAGTATACGGCAGGCGGGTGGCTACACCTTC
NA,TRBJ2-5,TRBD2,TRBV11-2,CASTLRGLAGGGQETQYF,TGTGCCAGCACCCTAAGGGGACTAGCGGGAGGAGGTCAAGAGACCCAGTACTTC
NA,TRBJ2-2,NA,TRBV5-5,CASSLPGMSTGELFF,TGTGCCAGCAGCTTACCAGGGATGAGCACCGGGGAGCTGTTTTTT
NA,TRBJ2-7,NA,TRBV27,CASSFGQSYEQYF,TGTGCCAGCAGTTTCGGACAGAGCTACGAGCAGTACTTC
NA,TRBJ2-6,TRBD1,TRBV10-3,CAISGTGGGSGANVLTF,TGTGCCATCAGTGGGACAGGGGGGGGGTCTGGGGCCAACGTCCTGACTTTC
NA,TRBJ2-5,TRBD2,TRBV7-7,CASSLGAAGEVETQYF,TGTGCTAGCAGCTTAGGTGCTGCGGGAGAGGTAGAGACCCAGTACTTC
NA,TRBJ2-1,TRBD1,TRBV5-4,CASSPTGDSYNEQFF,TGTGCCAGCAGCCCGACAGGGGACTCCTACAATGAGCAGTTCTTC
NA,TRBJ2-7,TRBD2,TRBV4-1,CASSHVAASGGSYEQYF,TGCGCCAGCAGCCATGTTGCCGCTAGCGGGGGATCCTACGAGCAGTACTTC
NA,TRBJ2-7,NA,TRBV28,CASSFSLDYEQYF,TGTGCCAGCAGTTTCTCCCTAGACTACGAGCAGTACTTC